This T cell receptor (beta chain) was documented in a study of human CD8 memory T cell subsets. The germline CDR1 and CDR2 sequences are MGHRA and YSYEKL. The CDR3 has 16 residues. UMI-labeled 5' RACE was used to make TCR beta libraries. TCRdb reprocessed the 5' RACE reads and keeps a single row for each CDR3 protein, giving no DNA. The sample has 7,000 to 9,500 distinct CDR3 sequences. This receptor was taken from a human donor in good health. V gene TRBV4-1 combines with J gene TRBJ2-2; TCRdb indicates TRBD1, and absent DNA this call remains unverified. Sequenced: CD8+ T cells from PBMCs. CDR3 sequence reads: CASSRKGTGNTGELFF.